This T cell receptor (beta chain) was recorded in a study of T cells after yellow fever vaccination. CDR3 length equals 12 residues. V gave up 2 bases and J gave up 5 bases, with 7 bases separating them. The germline gives CDR1 SEHNR, CDR2 FQNEAQ (reference sequence). MiXCR, applied by TCRdb to the 5' RACE reads, yields one record per CDR3 protein. This table holds around 590,000 distinct CDR3 sequences, approximately 13% found once. This clonotype appeared a few times. The sample in question was PBMCs, obtained on the day of the yellow fever booster vaccination. V is TRBV7-9 and J is TRBJ2-7; no firm D call. The clonotype was recovered from a man younger than 40 who received the YFV17D yellow fever vaccine. The CDR3: CASSLWSNEQYF. The CDR3 nucleotides are TGTGCCAGCAGCTTATGGTCCAACGAGCAGTACTTC.